The clone carrying this T cell receptor beta chain was counted between two and nine times. The antigen is not known. This specimen belongs to a study of cytomegalovirus exposure and HLA in healthy donors. Notes on the study in general: Among immune exposure information, only CMV serostatus was available. Accurate prediction of HLA-A and HLA-B alleles (for most subjects) was reportedly achieved from TCR beta sequences. The authors judged a highly shared variant cluster likely a sequencing artifact.

The CDR3 is 17 amino acids. Trimming took 5 bases from V and 6 from J; bases not matched to a gene: 11. Germline CDR1 and CDR2: SGHAT and FQNNGV. PCR involved 60 Vbeta and 13 Jbeta primers. The assay was immunoSEQ multiplex PCR, and TCRdb's table has in-frame clones only and misses some. In the table there are about 79,000 clones, more than 65% of which are singletons. The study sampled nominally healthy donors, though unrecorded immune exposures were likely. The TCR sequence derives from a man between 60 and 75 years old in good health and CMV-seronegative. The chain carries TRBV11-2 and TRBJ2-1; TRBD2 agrees at 12 bases. Sequenced material: PBMCs. CDR3 coding DNA: TGTGCCAGCAGCGGCGGACTAGCGGGGTCCCTTGGCAATGAGCAGTTCTTC. Translated: CASSGGLAGSLGNEQFF.